The 30 T cell receptor beta chains given below trace back to one sample, sequenced in a study of T cell repertoires in cytomegalovirus infection. Antigens for these TCRs are unknown. TCRdb reprocessed the reads with MiXCR, giving one entry per CDR3 protein. The sample lists about 270,000 distinct CDR3 sequences, 22% occurring once. Sequenced material: cultured PBMCs, taken from culture after CMV antigen stimulation. Receptors were obtained from a human donor in good health (CMV status not recorded). Some clones in this sample may be carry-over from other donors' samples.

This clonotype was observed a few times. This chain links TRBV7-8 with TRBJ2-1; a weak D match, TRBD2 (6 bases). Trimming stripped 0 bases from V and 6 bases from J, with 15 bases between. Germline V gives CDR1 SGHVS, CDR2 FQNEAQ. The CDR3 loop spans 16 amino acids. The CDR3 DNA reads as TGTGCCAGCAGCTTAGCCGGGACTCGCAAGGTCAATGAGCAGTTCTTC. The encoded protein is CASSLAGTRKVNEQFF.

V usage is TRBV7-8 and J usage is TRBJ2-3; D remains unclear. This CDR3 has 14 residues. Trimming removed 1 base at V and 0 bases at J, with 5 bases between. Germline assignment: CDR1 SGHVS and CDR2 FQNEAQ. The CDR3 DNA reads TGTGCCAGCAGCTTAGACCTAAGCACAGATACGCAGTATTTT. Encoded protein: CASSLDLSTDTQYF.

The V call is TRBV7-2, the J call TRBJ2-7, with 7 nucleotides matching TRBD2. The germline gives CDR1 SGHTA, CDR2 FQGNSA. V dropped 6 bases and J dropped 4; count of bases not matched to a gene: 6. The CDR3 has 13 residues. The CDR3 sequence is CASSTKGGYEQYF. The CDR3 nucleotides are TGTGCCAGCAGTACCAAGGGAGGGTACGAGCAGTACTTC. The full variable domain, its missing parts supplied by reference TRBV7-2 and TRBJ2-7, is GAGVSQSPSNKVTEKGKDVELRCDPISGHTALYWYRQSLGQGLEFLIYFQGNSAPDKSGLPSDRFSAERTGGSVSTLTIQRTQQEDSAVYLCASSTKGGYEQYFGPGTRLTVT.

This clonotype was found many times. This chain links TRBV7-2 with TRBJ2-5; TRBD2 is a possible D gene (5 bases). In germline, CDR1 is SGHTA, CDR2 FQGNSA. The V gene lost 5 bases and the J gene lost 3 bases, with 22 bases spanning the gap. The CDR3 runs to 17 residues. The CDR3 DNA sequence: TGTGCCAGCAGCCTCAACCACCGGACTTGGCAAAAAGAGACCCAGTACTTC. Residues: CASSLNHRTWQKETQYF. Filled out from reference TRBV7-2 and TRBJ2-5, the complete variable domain reads GAGVSQSPSNKVTEKGKDVELRCDPISGHTALYWYRQSLGQGLEFLIYFQGNSAPDKSGLPSDRFSAERTGGSVSTLTIQRTQQEDSAVYLCASSLNHRTWQKETQYFGPGTRLLVL.

This clonotype came up a few times. The V call is TRBV11-2, the J call TRBJ1-1, with 9 bases that match TRBD1. The CDR3 runs 15 residues. Germline CDR1 SGHAT, CDR2 FQNNGV. V lost 5 bases to trimming and J lost 3 bases; unmatched junction nucleotides: 7. CDR3 loop: CASSPGTGTHTEAFF. The CDR3 DNA sequence: TGTGCCAGCAGCCCCGGGACAGGGACTCACACTGAAGCTTTCTTT.

This clonotype was counted many times. The rearrangement links TRBV4-2 to TRBJ2-2, with TRBD2 identical over 11 bases. The CDR3 has 17 residues. Germline V lookup: CDR1 LGHNA, CDR2 YNFKEQ. The trim removed 1 base at V and 4 bases at J, leaving 5 bases unmatched. In nucleotides, the CDR3 is TGTGCCAGCAGCCAAGGGGCCGGGACTAGCGGCACCGGGGAGCTGTTTTTT. Amino acid sequence: CASSQGAGTSGTGELFF.

The chain uses TRBV20-1 and TRBJ2-3; D may be TRBD2 (7 bases). Germline V gives CDR1 DFQATT, CDR2 SNEGSKA (reference sequence). The V end was cut by 3 bases, the J end by 9 bases, with 22 bases between. There are 15 residues in the CDR3. The chain's CDR3 is CSARFLGGRTGTQYF. For the CDR3, the DNA is TGCAGTGCTAGGTTCCTGGGCGGGAGAACAGGGACGCAGTATTTT.

The chain uses TRBV6-1 and TRBJ1-5; 7 nucleotides line up with TRBD1. V dropped 6 bases and J dropped 3; count of bases not matched to a gene: 8. Germline values: CDR1 MNHNS, CDR2 SASEGT. The CDR3 loop spans 15 amino acids. CDR3 coding DNA: TGTGCCAGCAGATACGACAGGGCGGACAATCAGCCCCAGCATTTT. Translating gives CASRYDRADNQPQHF.

The sample holds a few counts of this clonotype. This chain uses TRBV25-1 with TRBJ1-1; D perhaps matches TRBD1 (6 bases). The CDR3 has 15 residues. Trimming took 1 base from V and 2 from J, leaving 11 bases between them. Germline V gives CDR1 MGHDK, CDR2 SYGVNS. The CDR3 sequence is CASSELQGGNTEAFF. In DNA, the CDR3 is TGTGCCAGCAGTGAATTACAGGGAGGCAACACTGAAGCTTTCTTT.

This clonotype has just a few counts. The chain employs TRBV5-1 and TRBJ2-5, with D maybe TRBD2 (5 bases). CDR1 is SGHRS, CDR2 YFSETQ, per germline. Between the trimmed V and J ends, which lost 6 bases and 0 bases, there was a span of 15 bases. The CDR3 has 15 amino acids. CDR3 sequence: CASMRVAGYQETQYF. The CDR3 coding sequence is TGCGCCAGCATGAGGGTAGCCGGGTACCAAGAGACCCAGTACTTC. The full variable domain, in which reference TRBV5-1 and TRBJ2-5 provide the parts outside the CDR3, is KAGVTQTPRYLIKTRGQQVTLSCSPISGHRSVSWYQQTPGQGLQFLFEYFSETQRNKGNFPGRFSGRQFSNSRSEMNVSTLELGDSALYLCASMRVAGYQETQYFGPGTRLLVL.

With respect to this clonotype: With a much larger clone just one base away, this may be a read error. The chain links TRBV7-2 to TRBJ1-1; D call uncertain. Between the trimmed V and J ends, which lost 7 bases and 0 bases, there was a span of 15 bases. The CDR3 runs 15 residues. CDR1 and CDR2 (germline): SGHTA, FQGNSA. The CDR3 loop is CASTWPGSMNTEAFF. The CDR3, as DNA: TGTGCCAGCACCTGGCCGGGATCTATGAACACTGAAGCTTTCTTT.

This clonotype has ten or more counts. The chain employs TRBV7-6 and TRBJ2-1; 16 nucleotides align to TRBD2. The CDR3 is made up of 16 amino acids. The V gene end was trimmed by 5 bases and the J gene end by 10 bases; junction bases not matched to a gene: 8. Germline CDR1 is SGHVS and CDR2 is FNYEAQ. The CDR3 nucleotides read TGTGCCAGCAGCCCAGGGACTAGCGGGAGGGCCCGGGAGCAGTTCTTC. Translated: CASSPGTSGRAREQFF.

The V and J genes are TRBV20-1 and TRBJ2-1; D not certain. CDR1 DFQATT and CDR2 SNEGSKA come from the germline V gene (reference sequence). The ends were cut back, 3 bases at V and 9 bases at J, with 15 bases in the middle. The CDR3 loop spans 13 amino acids. This chain's CDR3 is CSASGSGGIEQFF. CDR3 bases: TGCAGTGCTAGTGGTAGTGGCGGTATTGAGCAGTTCTTC.

The rearrangement links TRBV7-9 to TRBJ1-6; D may be TRBD1 (6 bases). V gave up 3 bases and J gave up 7 bases, with 19 bases separating them. Germline V gives CDR1 SEHNR, CDR2 FQNEAQ (reference sequence). The CDR3 consists of 17 residues. CDR3 amino acids: CASSFLTGSRDNSPLHF. CDR3 coding DNA: TGTGCCAGCAGCTTCCTGACAGGCTCGAGGGACAATTCACCCCTCCACTTT.

The genes are TRBV6-2 or TRBV6-3 and TRBJ2-7; D possibly corresponds to TRBD2 (5 bases). This CDR3 region has 13 residues. V was shortened by 4 bases and J by 2 bases, with 9 bases between the two germline ends. Germline V gene data show CDR1 as MNHEY and CDR2 as SVGEGT. CDR3 coding DNA: TGTGCCAGCAGTTCGCCCGGGACCTACGAGCAGTACGTC. It translates to CASSSPGTYEQYV.

V is TRBV19 and J is TRBJ1-5, with no clear D. Trimming left V 3 bases short and J 5 bases short, with 11 bases between. From germline, CDR1 is LNHDA and CDR2 SQIVND (reference sequence). The CDR3 spans 14 residues. In DNA, the CDR3 is TGTGCCAGTAGTATTGAGTCTCCCTATCAGCCCCAGCATTTT. Its translation: CASSIESPYQPQHF.

This clonotype was counted many times. The chain has TRBV7-9 and TRBJ1-5; tentatively, D is TRBD1 (6 bases). The germline V gene encodes CDR1 SEHNR and CDR2 FQNEAQ (reference sequence). The CDR3 runs 18 residues. Trimming took 2 bases from V and 4 from J, leaving 21 bases between them. The CDR3 DNA follows: TGTGCCAGCAGCTTACTCACCGCCGGGACAACCCATAATCAGCCCCAGCATTTT. Encoded protein: CASSLLTAGTTHNQPQHF.

Ten or more counts support this clonotype. V gene TRBV12-3 or TRBV12-4 combines with J gene TRBJ2-3; possible D gene TRBD2, 5 bases. The germline V and J ends were trimmed by 2 bases and 5 bases, with 11 bases remaining between them. This CDR3 has 14 residues. CDR3 residues: CASSLFLAQDTQYF. CDR3 DNA: TGTGCCAGCAGTTTATTCCTAGCCCAAGATACGCAGTATTTT.

The chain couples TRBV27 to TRBJ2-2, with D tentatively TRBD1 or TRBD2 (5 bases each). The ends were cut back, 5 bases at V and 2 bases at J, with 12 bases in the middle. The CDR3 is 15 residues long. Germline-derived CDR1 and CDR2 are MNHEY and SMNVEV (reference sequence). The CDR3 DNA reads as TGTGCCAGCAGTCCGAGGGGCGATAACACCGGGGAGCTGTTTTTT. Its protein is CASSPRGDNTGELFF.

This clonotype was counted many times. The V and J genes are TRBV7-2 and TRBJ1-2; 7 nucleotides match TRBD1. Germline lookup yields CDR1 SGHTA and CDR2 FQGNSA. The CDR3 has 13 amino acids. V dropped 5 bases and J dropped 6; count of bases not matched to a gene: 6. The CDR3 sequence is CASSADRNHGYTF. The CDR3 nucleotides are TGTGCCAGCAGCGCGGACAGGAACCATGGCTACACCTTC.

The rearrangement joins TRBV7-2 to TRBJ2-7; D is uncertain. Germline V CDR1 and CDR2: SGHTA, FQGNSA. This CDR3 contains 16 residues. Trimming took 5 bases from V and 0 from J, leaving 17 bases between them. DNA of the CDR3: TGTGCCAGCAGCCTTAACCCTCCCCCGAACTCCTACGAGCAGTACTTC. Its translation: CASSLNPPPNSYEQYF.

Only a few counts were recorded for this clonotype. V gene TRBV6-5 combines with J gene TRBJ2-1, with TRBD2 matching 13 bases. Germline CDR1 reads MNHEY; CDR2 reads SVGAGI. Trimming at V came to 2 bases and at J to 6 bases, leaving 4 bases not matched to a gene. This CDR3 comprises 16 residues. DNA of the CDR3: TGTGCCAGCAGTTACAGGACTAGCGGGGGCCCCAATGAGCAGTTCTTC. Translated: CASSYRTSGGPNEQFF.

This clonotype has at least ten counts. The chain is built from TRBV7-2 and TRBJ1-2; D may be TRBD1 (5 bases). This CDR3 is 15 amino acids long. Trimming took 2 bases from V and 2 from J, leaving 12 bases between them. Germline V gene data show CDR1 as SGHTA and CDR2 as FQGNSA. The CDR3 spells CASSLLDSRNYGYTF. The CDR3 region has the DNA TGTGCCAGCAGCTTACTTGACAGCCGGAACTATGGCTACACCTTC.

This clonotype was seen more than once but under ten times. The V and J genes are TRBV19 and TRBJ2-7; 7 positions match TRBD1. CDR3 length: 17 amino acids. Per the germline V gene, CDR1 is LNHDA and CDR2 is SQIVND (reference sequence). V was pared by 4 bases and J by 4 bases, with 16 bases of the junction left unmatched. The CDR3 reads CASSTQSQGSRLYEQYV. The CDR3, as DNA: TGTGCCAGTAGTACCCAATCACAGGGGAGCAGATTGTACGAGCAGTACGTC.

This clonotype was found many times. This rearrangement joins TRBV7-9 to TRBJ1-1, with TRBD1 matching over 8 bases. V lost 3 bases, J lost 8 bases, and 2 bases stayed unmatched. CDR1 is SEHNR, CDR2 FQNEAQ, per germline (reference sequence). The CDR3 extends over 12 amino acids. The CDR3 region is CASSFRTGEAFF. Written as DNA, the CDR3 is TGTGCCAGCAGCTTTCGGACAGGGGAAGCTTTCTTT.

At least ten counts were recorded for this clonotype. The chain recombines TRBV7-2 with TRBJ2-5, with D unclear. CDR1 is SGHTA, CDR2 FQGNSA, per germline. V lost 1 base and J 5 bases, leaving 14 bases between the germline ends. The CDR3 runs to 15 residues. Here the CDR3 reads CASSLVGVRGETQYF. In DNA form, the CDR3 reads TGTGCCAGCAGCTTAGTTGGGGTGCGCGGTGAGACCCAGTACTTC.

The chain carries TRBV5-4 and TRBJ2-7; weak D call: TRBD2 (5 bases). The germline V and J ends were trimmed by 0 bases and 6 bases, with 16 bases remaining between them. CDR3 size: 15 residues. The germline gives CDR1 SGHNT, CDR2 YYREEE (reference sequence). CDR3 sequence (DNA): TGTGCCAGCAGCTTGGCCGGGAATGTAGCCTGCGAGCAGTACGTC. Its protein product is CASSLAGNVACEQYV.

The table lists this clonotype with a few counts. The chain uses TRBV12-5 and TRBJ2-5; a possible D gene is TRBD2 (7 bases). The V and J ends lost 1 base and 4 bases respectively, with 16 bases between them. The germline gives CDR1 LGHNT, CDR2 FRNRAP. The CDR3 covers 16 residues. The CDR3 is CASGLASARGAETQYF. In DNA form, the CDR3 reads TGTGCTAGTGGTTTGGCCTCCGCCCGGGGGGCAGAGACCCAGTACTTC.

With regard to this clonotype: A junction boundary mismatches the germline segment, possibly from a read error. The chain couples TRBV7-2 to TRBJ2-5, with 12 bases that match TRBD2. The CDR3 has 18 residues. Germline V lookup: CDR1 SGHTA, CDR2 FQGNSA. CDR3 DNA: TGTGCCAGCAGCCCTCTCGGAGGACTAGCGGGATTCCAAGAAACACAGCACTTC. Its translation is CASSPLGGLAGFQETQHF.

The table lists this clonotype with many counts. The V gene is TRBV12-3 or TRBV12-4, the J gene TRBJ1-4; weak D call: TRBD1 (5 bases). This CDR3 region has 14 residues. V was pared by 3 bases and J by 1 base, with 6 bases between. This chain's CDR3 is CASSLGGTNEKLFF. As DNA, the CDR3 is TGTGCCAGCAGTTTGGGGGGAACTAATGAAAAACTGTTTTTT.